Listed here are 23 T cell receptor beta chains from one sample, sequenced in a study of OX40 agonist ivuxolimab in advanced cancers. TCRdb's table, derived via immunoSEQ multiplex PCR, lists solely in-frame clones and lacks some. The sample contains about 58,000 clones, roughly nine tenths of which appear only once. This specimen was CD4+ or CD8+ T cells sorted from blood, taken in a trial of the OX40 agonist ivuxolimab. The receptor source for this set is an adult with an advanced solid tumor such as melanoma, head and neck, liver or kidney cancer.

The rearrangement uses TRBV2 and TRBJ2-7; 7 nucleotides match TRBD1. CDR3 length: 17 amino acids. Per germline, CDR1 SNHLY and CDR2 FYNNEI. J lost 2 bases, V lost 6 bases, and 16 bases had no gene match. The CDR3 sequence: CASSVSVWGQPTYEQYF. The CDR3, as DNA: TGTGCCAGCAGCGTATCGGTATGGGGACAGCCGACCTACGAGCAGTACTTC.

The V and J genes are TRBV7-9 and TRBJ2-7, with 7 positions matching TRBD1. The V gene's germline CDR1 is SEHNR and CDR2 FQNEAQ (reference sequence). The CDR3 runs to 16 residues. V gave up 5 bases and J gave up 3 bases; unmatched junction bases: 13. The chain's CDR3 is CASSPFPGQSNYEQYF. Here the CDR3 DNA reads TGTGCCAGCAGCCCATTCCCGGGACAGAGCAACTACGAGCAGTACTTC.

The J gene is TRBJ2-5, the V gene TRBV7-9; D might be TRBD1 (5 bases). TRBJ2-7 matches the DNA end more closely, so the J call is doubtful. The CDR3 length is 13 residues. Germline V gene data show CDR1 as SEHNR and CDR2 as FQNEAQ (reference sequence). Written as DNA, the CDR3 is TGTGCCAGCAGCTTATTAGGGGCTAACGAGCAGTACTTC. It encodes CASSLLGANEQYF.

The rearrangement links TRBV11-2 to TRBJ2-3; TRBD2 might be the D (7 bases). The V end was cut by 3 bases, the J end by 4 bases, with 17 bases between. CDR1 and CDR2 (germline): SGHAT, FQNNGV. This CDR3 contains 16 residues. CDR3 bases: TGTGCCAGCAGCTTCGGGGGGCTCGTTTTTTCAGATACGCAGTATTTT. Translating it yields CASSFGGLVFSDTQYF.

Concerning this clone itself: Other DNA variants within this sample encode the same CDR3. The CDR3 sequence is CASSLLGLAYNEQFF. Written as DNA, the CDR3 is TGTGCCAGCAGCTTATTGGGACTAGCATACAATGAGCAGTTCTTC. The chain links TRBV7-9 to TRBJ2-1; 9 bases agree with TRBD2. J was trimmed by 4 bases and V by 2 bases; bases with no gene match: 3. The CDR3 has 15 residues. Germline lookup yields CDR1 SEHNR and CDR2 FQNEAQ (reference sequence).

A single count supports this clone. This chain joins TRBV7-6 and TRBJ2-1; D is possibly TRBD2 (6 bases). The germline V gene encodes CDR1 SGHVS and CDR2 FNYEAQ. V lost 0 bases to trimming and J lost 5 bases, with 23 bases between them. The CDR3 has 19 residues. CDR3 DNA: TGTGCCAGCAGCTTAGCGGGGACTGGACTAAGGACACCGGACAATGAGCAGTTCTTC. Translation gives CASSLAGTGLRTPDNEQFF.

The V call is TRBV13, the J call TRBJ2-7, with 8 bases identical to TRBD2. The CDR3 is 19 amino acids. Losses at the gene ends were 0 bases for V and 2 bases for J; bases not matched to a gene: 15. Germline CDR1 and CDR2: PRHDT and FYEKMQ (reference sequence). CDR3 DNA: TGTGCCAGCAGCTTAGGTCCCGAGCGGGAGTGGGTCAACCCCTACGAGCAGTACTTC. Its protein is CASSLGPEREWVNPYEQYF.

The chain couples TRBV4-1 to TRBJ2-7; the match to TRBD2 covers 8 bases. V was clipped by 1 base and J by 6 bases; unmatched bases: 11. Looked up from germline, CDR1 is MGHRA and CDR2 is YSYEKL. CDR3 length: 16 residues. CDR3 DNA: TGCGCCAGCAGCCAAGGGGCCCTAGCGGGCTTCAGCGAGCAGTACTTC. Translation: CASSQGALAGFSEQYF.

The chain carries TRBV28 and TRBJ2-7; 11 bases are shared with TRBD1. With 7 bases clipped from V and 5 bases from J, the junction kept 10 bases outside the gene matches. Germline V CDR1 and CDR2: MDHEN, SYDVKM. CDR3 length: 15 amino acids. CDR3 protein: CASNHPGQGVNEQYF. CDR3 coding DNA: TGTGCCAGCAACCATCCGGGACAGGGGGTCAACGAGCAGTACTTC.

The chain links TRBV7-3 to TRBJ2-7, with D possibly being TRBD2 (5 bases). The CDR3 is made up of 14 amino acids. CDR1 is SGHTA and CDR2 is FQGTGA in the germline V gene. Trimming left V 6 bases short and J 0 bases short, with 12 bases between. CDR3 in amino acids: CASRRRDLSYEQYF. The CDR3 DNA is TGTGCCAGCAGGCGCCGGGATCTCTCCTACGAGCAGTACTTC.

Remarks on this clone: The CDR3 end shows no conserved phenylalanine or tryptophan, and so a read error is likely. It is unclear where the CDR3 begins or ends on the DNA, so no DNA is shown, and the CDR3 is as TCRdb lists it. The rearrangement links TRBV7-2 to TRBJ1-1; TRBD1, as called in the table, went unchecked against the DNA. The CDR3 is 13 amino acids in total, end residues counted. CDR1 and CDR2 (germline): SGHTA, FQGNSA. The chain's CDR3 is CASSSADRDRYII.

This rearrangement joins TRBV7-2 to TRBJ2-7, with 9 bases aligning to TRBD1. The trim removed 5 bases at V and 5 bases at J, leaving 10 bases unmatched. Germline-derived CDR1 and CDR2 are SGHTA and FQGNSA. The CDR3 loop spans 15 amino acids. CDR3 residues: CASSTPGTGLHEQYF. In DNA, the CDR3 is TGTGCCAGCAGCACTCCCGGGACAGGGCTCCACGAGCAGTACTTC.

The chain employs TRBV19 and TRBJ2-1, with D perhaps assigned TRBD1 or TRBD2 (6 bases each). Germline CDR1 LNHDA, CDR2 SQIVND (reference sequence). V lost 0 bases to trimming and J lost 5 bases, with 14 bases between them. The length of the CDR3 is 16 residues. CDR3 DNA: TGTGCCAGTAGTATAGAGGGACTTCAGGGGCACAATGAGCAGTTCTTC. Translation gives CASSIEGLQGHNEQFF.

This chain joins TRBV28 and TRBJ2-2, with D hard to call. There are 14 residues in the CDR3. CDR1 is MDHEN and CDR2 is SYDVKM in the germline V gene. V lost 4 bases, J lost 4 bases, and 10 bases lay in between. The CDR3 bases are TGTGCCAGCAGTTCCGGACCAATCACCGGGGAGCTGTTTTTT. Amino acid sequence: CASSSGPITGELFF.

V usage is TRBV18 and J usage is TRBJ2-3, with D perhaps TRBD1 (6 bases). Germline-derived CDR1 and CDR2 are KGHSH and LQKENI. The CDR3 is 16 residues long. Trimming left V 6 bases short and J 2 bases short, with 18 bases between. The CDR3 bases are TGTGCCAGCTCGGAAAGAACAGGGACCTACACAGATACGCAGTATTTT. This encodes CASSERTGTYTDTQYF.

The V call is TRBV19, the J call TRBJ2-7; 7 nucleotides line up with TRBD1. The CDR3 is made up of 14 amino acids. Looked up from germline, CDR1 is LNHDA and CDR2 is SQIVND (reference sequence). Trimming at V came to 5 bases and at J to 4 bases, leaving 8 bases not matched to a gene. The CDR3 region is CASSAWDSGYEQYF. The CDR3 DNA reads TGTGCCAGTAGTGCGTGGGACAGTGGTTACGAGCAGTACTTC.

This rearrangement joins TRBV25-1 to TRBJ2-3; D call uncertain. The V gene lost 4 bases and the J gene lost 5 bases, with 16 bases spanning the gap. Looked up from germline, CDR1 is MGHDK and CDR2 is SYGVNS. This CDR3 is built from 15 residues. The CDR3 nucleotides are TGTGCCAGCAGTGTGTTCGTCGCCCCGGAAGATACGCAGTATTTT. Its protein product is CASSVFVAPEDTQYF.

The chain combines TRBV28 with TRBJ2-3; no clear D. Germline V gene data show CDR1 as MDHEN and CDR2 as SYDVKM. The length of the CDR3 is 13 residues. The germline V and J ends were trimmed by 7 bases and 0 bases, with 8 bases remaining between them. The CDR3 nucleotides read TGTGCCAGCAAGGCAGATAGCACAGATACGCAGTATTTT. Translation: CASKADSTDTQYF.

The rearrangement joins TRBV7-9 to TRBJ2-1, with a weak D call TRBD2 (6 bases). Trimming took 1 base from V and 4 from J, leaving 14 bases between them. The CDR3 length is 16 residues. Per the germline V gene, CDR1 is SEHNR and CDR2 is FQNEAQ (reference sequence). In DNA form, the CDR3 reads TGTGCCAGCAGCTTAGGGGGCGGGAACCGTTACAATGAGCAGTTCTTC. Translated: CASSLGGGNRYNEQFF.

CDR3 sequence: CASSQDVRQGYGYTF. The CDR3 DNA sequence: TGCGCCAGCAGCCAAGATGTTAGGCAGGGCTATGGCTACACCTTC. V is TRBV4-3 and J is TRBJ1-2; D is possibly TRBD1 (5 bases). The CDR3 is 15 amino acids. V lost 0 bases, J lost 4 bases, and 12 bases lay in between. CDR1 LGHNA and CDR2 YSLEER come from the germline V gene.

A word on this clone: This sample includes further DNA sequences coding for the same CDR3. The chain has TRBV27 and TRBJ1-5; D not resolved. CDR3 size: 13 residues. V was clipped by 1 base and J by 1 base, with 2 bases between them. Per the germline V gene, CDR1 is MNHEY and CDR2 is SMNVEV (reference sequence). The CDR3 DNA is TGTGCCAGCAGTTTATTAAGCAATCAGCCCCAGCATTTT. This encodes CASSLLSNQPQHF.

The chain uses TRBV5-1 and TRBJ2-5, with D unclear. Germline CDR1 reads SGHRS; CDR2 reads YFSETQ. CDR3 length: 12 amino acids. Trimming removed 0 bases at V and 5 bases at J, with 5 bases between. CDR3 sequence reads: CASSLGAETQYF. The DNA for the CDR3 is TGCGCCAGCAGCTTGGGGGCGGAGACCCAGTACTTC.

The chain recombines TRBV7-8 with TRBJ2-1, with 11 bases lining up with TRBD2. The CDR3 spans 15 residues. V lost 5 bases to trimming and J lost 4 bases; unmatched junction nucleotides: 4. Germline V gene data show CDR1 as SGHVS and CDR2 as FQNEAQ. This chain's CDR3 is CASSQGLAVYNEQFF. CDR3 sequence (DNA): TGTGCCAGCAGCCAGGGACTAGCGGTTTACAATGAGCAGTTCTTC.